This TCR beta chain was found in a study of blood T cells in healthy people across ages (dated by TCRdb to between 2015 and 2017). For the wider study: In model experiments, template switching captured about one uniquely barcoded TCR beta cDNA molecule for every two T cells. To track age-related changes in TCR beta repertoire diversity, the study relied on deep sequencing normalized with unique cDNA molecular identifiers. The donors were divided into four age groups: young (average roughly 17 years), middle-aged (roughly 42), aged (about 60) and long-lived (about 80). To avoid experimental bias, donors of different ages were spread randomly across the sequencing lanes. The study analyzed two additional independent replicas of 1 million unique cDNA reads from the same blood draw for two donors, one aged 18 to 29 and one aged 80 or older.

Libraries were built with 5' RACE. TCRdb records Illumina HiSeq 2500 as the sequencer. A second PCR of 7 to 11 cycles was performed with a sample-barcoded 5' primer and a J-beta primer mix. A unique molecular identifier was introduced onto each TCR beta cDNA molecule by a template-switch 5' adaptor carrying 12 random nucleotides. Each sample yielded at least 3 million CDR3-containing paired-end reads. The Mint cDNA synthesis kit, primed by a TRBC-specific oligonucleotide, was used to synthesize first-strand cDNA from all RNA. Following uracil-DNA glycosylase treatment, all cDNA underwent a first 18-cycle PCR with the universal primers M1SS and BC2_uni_R. In the paper's pipeline: For normalization, 1 million high-quality reads, each with a distinct molecular identifier, were randomly selected from each sample. Instead of being binned into consensus sequences, reads with shared molecular identifiers were discarded. MiTCR, with a Q25 quality threshold and the strictest error-elimination algorithm, was used for CDR3 identification, clonotype clustering and error correction. A nonparametric unseen species model with Euler transformation was used to estimate lower-bound total TCR beta diversity. TCRdb trimmed the raw reads at Q25, called clones with MiXCR and kept productive beta chains. Each entry is one CDR3 protein sequence, shown with its most common DNA and genes. TCRdb, rather than the study authors, made the V and J calls. This sample comprises about 1.1 million distinct CDR3 sequences, more than 30% of them detected only once. The ten largest clones take up roughly 14% of the sample.

The research as a whole found: Conclusive comparison of naive and antigen-experienced compartments was prevented by the profiling of bulk unsorted PBMCs. The CMV infection status of donors was not known, potentially confounding age-related changes in expanded clonotypes. There was a strong correlation between observed TCR beta diversity and the percentage of naive T cells measured by flow cytometry. Estimates of total diversity based on one million sequenced T cells were considered lower bounds and underestimates. As age increased, observed TCR beta diversity per million T cells dropped in a roughly linear way, and a significant reduction was already evident by age about 40. Compared with the aged group, the long-lived group had more naive CD4+ T cells, fewer expanded clones and increased TCR diversity, suggesting age selection.

The donors were 40 or so Caucasian individuals from Russia, aged 6 to 90 years, who were systemically healthy. Ten milliliters of peripheral blood were drawn from each donor into EDTA-treated Vacutainer tubes. Ficoll-Paque density-gradient centrifugation was used to isolate PBMCs, with at least 6 million per sample. Trizol reagent was used to extract total RNA from PBMCs, with at least 6 micrograms per sample. Naive CD45RAhigh/CD27high T cell percentages were measured by flow cytometry on a PBMC aliquot from every donor. In this sample, this clonotype turned up a few times. There is no known antigen for this receptor. One base away there is no much larger clone; base qualities are not given. Inclusive of the bounding cysteine and phenylalanine, the CDR3 is 14 residues long. Of all the DNA, just the CDR3 is kept, 42 bases in frame from base 1. CDR1 and CDR2, looked up from the germline V gene, are SGDLS and YYNGEE. Trimming takes 5 bases from V and 2 bases from J, and the germline ends sit 13 bases apart.

The receptor was isolated from a man younger than 35 in good health. The sequenced sample consisted of blood. The chain joins TRBV9 to TRBJ1-1; perhaps TRBD1 is the D gene, with 5 bases matching. CDR3 loop: CASRSGHGNTEAFF. The DNA is as follows: TGTGCCAGCAGAAGTGGACACGGAAACACTGAAGCTTTCTTT.